A selection of T cell receptor beta chains follows, all from one sample in a study of beta chain features in type 1 diabetes. Assay: immunoSEQ multiplex PCR; the TCRdb copy retains only in-frame clones and omits some. The sample has around 330,000 clones; approximately 10% are singletons. Material for sequencing was naive CD4+ T cells from blood. The receptors stem from a woman aged 25-40 years in good health. Both conserved end residues are part of each CDR3. D genes are given only for firm matches. Clone size, where shown, is once, few, many, or a class for clones that have expanded.

v_call	d_call	j_call	clone_size	cdr3_aa	cdr3_nt
TRBV19	NA	TRBJ2-5	many	CASMGQNQETQYF	TGTGCCAGCATGGGACAAAACCAAGAGACCCAGTACTTC
TRBV5-1	TRBD2	TRBJ2-1	NA	CASSLTSGSNEQFF	TGCGCCAGCAGCTTAACTAGCGGGAGCAATGAGCAGTTCTTC
TRBV19	TRBD2	TRBJ2-3	few	CATRLADITDTQYF	TGTGCCACCCGACTAGCAGATATCACAGATACGCAGTATTTT
TRBV6-5	NA	TRBJ1-5	NA	CASSYSMSSNQPQHF	TGTGCCAGCAGTTACTCGATGAGTAGCAATCAGCCCCAGCATTTT
TRBV30	NA	TRBJ2-3	NA	CAWTNTDTQYF	TGTGCCTGGACCAACACAGATACGCAGTATTTT
TRBV7-8	NA	TRBJ2-7	few	CASSLEAGFVYEQYF	TGTGCCAGCAGCTTAGAGGCAGGGTTCGTGTACGAGCAGTACTTC
TRBV6-5	NA	TRBJ2-3	NA	CASSYWYSGSTDTQYF	TGTGCCAGCAGTTACTGGTACAGCGGGAGCACAGATACGCAGTATTTT
TRBV25-1	NA	TRBJ2-2	NA	CASSEWLATTGELFF	TGTGCCAGCAGTGAATGGCTAGCTACCACCGGGGAGCTGTTTTTT
TRBV6-4	TRBD2	TRBJ2-3	few	CASSSTSGTDTQYF	TGTGCCAGCAGTAGCACTAGCGGCACAGATACGCAGTATTTT
TRBV18	NA	TRBJ2-5	few	CASSPLLASQETQYF	TGTGCCAGCTCACCACTTCTAGCGAGCCAAGAGACCCAGTACTTC
TRBV7-9	NA	TRBJ2-7	few	CASTNTYEQYF	TGTGCCAGCACCAACACCTACGAGCAGTACTTC
TRBV9	NA	TRBJ2-1	NA	CASSVPYNEQFF	TGTGCCAGCAGCGTTCCTTACAATGAGCAGTTCTTC
TRBV9	TRBD2	TRBJ2-7	NA	CASSVGGLAGTYEQYF	TGTGCCAGCAGCGTAGGGGGACTAGCGGGAACCTACGAGCAGTACTTC
TRBV25-1	NA	TRBJ2-3	NA	CASSEQEGTDTQYF	TGTGCCAGCAGTGAACAGGAAGGCACAGATACGCAGTATTTT
TRBV29-1	TRBD1	TRBJ1-1	few	CSVEGDRGLFTTEAFF	TGCAGCGTTGAGGGCGACAGGGGGCTTTTTACCACTGAAGCTTTCTTT
TRBV30	NA	TRBJ1-5	few	CAWSVTGHTRPHQPQHF	TGTGCCTGGAGTGTAACAGGGCACACCAGGCCACATCAGCCCCAGCATTTT
TRBV18	TRBD1	TRBJ2-1	few	CASSLNRGRDEQFF	TGTGCCAGCTCACTAAACAGGGGGCGCGATGAGCAGTTCTTC
TRBV7-7	TRBD1	TRBJ2-5	few	CASSLGALAGGIQETQYF	TGTGCTAGCAGCTTGGGTGCTTTGGCAGGGGGCATCCAAGAGACCCAGTACTTC
TRBV7-2	TRBD2	TRBJ2-5	few	CASSTGTIETQYF	TGTGCCAGCAGCACTGGGACTATTGAGACCCAGTACTTC
TRBV7-9	NA	TRBJ1-1	few	CASSLNGNTEAFF	TGTGCCAGCAGCCTCAACGGGAACACTGAAGCTTTCTTT
TRBV29-1	NA	TRBJ2-3	few	CSGLSRRENTDTQYF	TGCAGCGGGTTGTCAAGGCGGGAAAACACAGATACGCAGTATTTT
TRBV7-9	NA	TRBJ1-5	NA	CASSSAHSNQPQHF	TGTGCCAGCAGCTCCGCACATAGCAATCAGCCCCAGCATTTT
TRBV28	TRBD2	TRBJ2-1	NA	CASRQTSSSYNEQFF	TGTGCCAGCAGGCAGACTAGCTCTTCCTACAATGAGCAGTTCTTC
TRBV18	TRBD1	TRBJ1-1	few	CASSRMTGTANTEAFF	TGTGCCAGCTCAAGAATGACCGGGACAGCGAACACTGAAGCTTTCTTT
TRBV18	TRBD2	TRBJ2-1	few	CASSPGLNSYNEQFF	TGTGCCAGCTCACCGGGACTAAACTCCTACAATGAGCAGTTCTTC
TRBV18	TRBD2	TRBJ2-7	few	CASSPQLGSGTSLYEQYF	TGTGCCAGCTCACCACAACTAGGGTCCGGGACTAGCCTCTACGAGCAGTACTTC
TRBV7-9	NA	TRBJ1-5	few	CASSPGDFGLLPQHF	TGTGCCAGCAGCCCAGGGGATTTTGGGCTGTTGCCCCAGCATTTT
TRBV5-1	TRBD1	TRBJ2-5	few	CASSQETGVVGETQYF	TGCGCCAGCAGCCAGGAGACAGGGGTAGTCGGAGAGACCCAGTACTTC
TRBV19	NA	TRBJ2-3	few	CASNPRGHTDTQYF	TGTGCCAGTAACCCCAGGGGACACACAGATACGCAGTATTTT
TRBV7-9	TRBD1	TRBJ1-5	few	CASSPGQGSQPQHF	TGTGCCAGCAGCCCCGGACAGGGCAGTCAGCCCCAGCATTTT
TRBV7-8	NA	TRBJ1-2	NA	CASSATERGGYTF	TGTGCCAGCAGCGCCACAGAGCGCGGGGGCTACACCTTC
TRBV18	TRBD2	TRBJ2-7	NA	CASSPGLADHEQYF	TGTGCCAGCTCACCGGGACTAGCGGACCACGAGCAGTACTTC
TRBV7-8	NA	TRBJ2-7	NA	CASRQHTGPLVAEYF	TGTGCCAGCAGACAACACACGGGTCCGTTAGTCGCAGAGTACTTC
TRBV25-1	NA	TRBJ2-7	few	CASSEGADEQYF	TGTGCCAGCAGTGAGGGGGCGGACGAGCAGTACTTC
TRBV5-4	NA	TRBJ2-7	NA	CASSPNRLESYEQYF	TGTGCCAGCAGCCCGAACCGACTAGAGAGCTACGAGCAGTACTTC
TRBV7-9	NA	TRBJ2-1	NA	CASSSELRVGRPEQFF	TGTGCCAGCAGCAGCGAGCTACGAGTGGGGCGTCCTGAGCAGTTCTTC
TRBV5-8	TRBD2	TRBJ2-1	few	CASSLAVTSGKDNEQFF	TGTGCCAGCAGCTTGGCCGTGACTAGCGGGAAAGACAATGAGCAGTTCTTC
TRBV7-8	NA	TRBJ2-1	few	CASSLEDLAPGRQFF	TGTGCCAGCAGCTTAGAGGATCTAGCGCCGGGACGCCAGTTCTTC
TRBV10-3	NA	TRBJ2-2	few	CAISETSSGELFF	TGTGCCATCAGTGAGACTAGCTCCGGGGAGCTGTTTTTT
TRBV7-3	TRBD1	TRBJ1-2	few	CASSFQPTGTDGYTF	TGTGCCAGCAGCTTCCAACCGACAGGGACGGATGGCTACACCTTC
TRBV29-1	NA	TRBJ2-5	NA	CSVESAAIETQYF	TGCAGCGTTGAATCCGCGGCAATCGAGACCCAGTACTTC
TRBV27	TRBD2	TRBJ2-7	few	CASSLGGGTYEQYF	TGTGCCAGCAGCCTTGGGGGGGGGACCTACGAGCAGTACTTC
TRBV29-1	NA	TRBJ2-5	many	CSVEDIRGQETQYF	TGCAGCGTTGAAGACATTCGAGGACAAGAGACCCAGTACTTC
TRBV19	TRBD2	TRBJ2-1	few	CASRPIRGSGRTYNEQFF	TGTGCCAGCCGGCCGATCCGAGGTAGCGGGAGAACTTACAATGAGCAGTTCTTC
TRBV19	TRBD2	TRBJ2-3	NA	CASRYSGLAGWEDTQYF	TGTGCCAGTAGGTACTCGGGACTAGCGGGATGGGAGGATACGCAGTATTTT
TRBV28	NA	TRBJ1-5	NA	CASSYAVGGARGNQPQHF	TGTGCCAGCAGCTACGCGGTCGGGGGGGCGCGGGGGAATCAGCCCCAGCATTTT
TRBV30	NA	TRBJ2-3	NA	CAWSVRRVGTQYF	TGTGCCTGGAGTGTACGTCGGGTGGGTACGCAGTATTTT